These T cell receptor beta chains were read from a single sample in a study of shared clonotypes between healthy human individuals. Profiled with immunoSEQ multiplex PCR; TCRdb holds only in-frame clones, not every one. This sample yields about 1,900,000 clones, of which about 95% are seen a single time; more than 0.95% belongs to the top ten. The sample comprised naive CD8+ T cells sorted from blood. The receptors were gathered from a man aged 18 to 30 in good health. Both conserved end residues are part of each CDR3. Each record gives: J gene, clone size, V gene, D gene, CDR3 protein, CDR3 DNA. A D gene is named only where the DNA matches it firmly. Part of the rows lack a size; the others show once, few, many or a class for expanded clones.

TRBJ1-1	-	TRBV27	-	CASSLEGDMNTEAFF	TGTGCCAGCAGTTTGGAGGGAGACATGAACACTGAAGCTTTCTTT
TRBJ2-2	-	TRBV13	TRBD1	CASSSTGPGELFF	TGTGCCAGCAGCTCGACAGGGCCCGGGGAGCTGTTTTTT
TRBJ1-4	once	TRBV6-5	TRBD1	CASSTGQGLEKLFF	TGTGCCAGCAGTACTGGACAGGGGCTTGAAAAACTGTTTTTT
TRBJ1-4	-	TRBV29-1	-	CSVERPGSEKLFF	TGCAGCGTTGAACGTCCTGGGAGTGAAAAACTGTTTTTT
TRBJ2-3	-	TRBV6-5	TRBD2	CASSYAGEADTQYF	TGTGCCAGCAGTTATGCGGGAGAGGCAGATACGCAGTATTTT
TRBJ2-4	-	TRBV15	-	CATSRDLGYGGKNIQYF	TGTGCCACCAGCAGAGATCTCGGGTATGGAGGCAAAAACATTCAGTACTTC
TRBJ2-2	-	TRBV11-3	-	CASSLGEAANTGELFF	TGTGCCAGCAGCTTAGGCGAGGCCGCGAACACCGGGGAGCTGTTTTTT
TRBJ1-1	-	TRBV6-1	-	CASSSPVGFTEAFF	TGTGCCAGCAGTTCCCCGGTAGGGTTCACTGAAGCTTTCTTT
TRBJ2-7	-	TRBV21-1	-	CASSKAGGGPQLHSSYEQYF	TGTGCCAGCAGCAAAGCGGGGGGGGGCCCCCAGCTTCATAGCTCCTACGAGCAGTACTTC
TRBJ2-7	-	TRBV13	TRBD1	CASSSGQLHYEQYF	TGTGCCAGCAGCTCGGGACAGCTGCACTACGAGCAGTACTTC
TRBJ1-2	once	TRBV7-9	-	CASSLSIISSDHGYTF	TGTGCCAGCAGCTTATCAATTATATCGTCAGATCATGGCTACACCTTC
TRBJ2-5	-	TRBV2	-	CASSQIVKYQETQYF	TGTGCCAGCAGTCAAATTGTCAAGTACCAAGAGACCCAGTACTTC
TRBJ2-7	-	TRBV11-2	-	CASSLGGAGDEQYF	TGTGCCAGCAGCTTAGGGGGCGCTGGGGACGAGCAGTACTTC
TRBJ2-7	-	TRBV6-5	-	CASSDDSLTTEQYF	TGTGCCAGCAGTGACGACAGCCTAACGACCGAGCAGTACTTC
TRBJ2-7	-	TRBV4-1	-	CASSQDWNPHYEQYF	TGCGCCAGCAGCCAAGATTGGAACCCGCACTACGAGCAGTACTTC
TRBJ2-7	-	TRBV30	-	CACSRDGSYEQYF	TGTGCCTGCTCACGGGACGGATCCTACGAGCAGTACTTC
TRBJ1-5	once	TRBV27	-	CASSLVSSQPQHF	TGTGCCAGCAGTTTAGTATCGAGTCAGCCCCAGCATTTT
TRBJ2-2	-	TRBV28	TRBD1	CASSPPGQGSTGELFF	TGTGCCAGCAGTCCCCCAGGACAGGGTTCGACCGGGGAGCTGTTTTTT
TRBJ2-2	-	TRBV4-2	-	CASSPDNTGELFF	TGTGCCAGCAGCCCCGATAACACCGGGGAGCTGTTTTTT
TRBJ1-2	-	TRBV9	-	CASSVEPEGVNYGYTF	TGTGCCAGCAGCGTAGAGCCGGAGGGGGTTAACTATGGCTACACCTTC
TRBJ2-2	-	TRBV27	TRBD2	CASSLVLAGGRSGELFF	TGTGCCAGCAGTTTGGTACTAGCGGGGGGGCGGTCCGGGGAGCTGTTTTTT
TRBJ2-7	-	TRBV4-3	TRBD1	CASSLGQGSYEQYF	TGCGCCAGCAGCCTCGGACAGGGGTCCTACGAGCAGTACTTC
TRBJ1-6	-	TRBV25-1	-	CASSDERIGSYNSPLHF	TGTGCCAGCAGTGACGAACGAATAGGCTCCTATAATTCACCCCTCCACTTT
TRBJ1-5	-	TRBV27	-	CASSKPNQPQHF	TGTGCCAGCAGTAAACCAAATCAGCCCCAGCATTTT
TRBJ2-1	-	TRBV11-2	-	CASSPPSHEQFF	TGTGCCAGCAGCCCCCCGAGCCATGAGCAGTTCTTC
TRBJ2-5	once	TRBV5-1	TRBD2	CASSLVIGGAEETQYF	TGCGCCAGCAGCTTGGTAATCGGGGGGGCCGAGGAGACCCAGTACTTC
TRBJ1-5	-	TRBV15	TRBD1	CATSPDRGINQPQHF	TGTGCCACCAGCCCTGACAGGGGCATCAATCAGCCCCAGCATTTT
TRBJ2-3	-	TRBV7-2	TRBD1	CASSNPGTDLTDTQYF	TGTGCCAGCAGCAACCCCGGGACAGACCTAACAGATACGCAGTATTTT
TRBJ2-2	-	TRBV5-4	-	CASSEESKAGELFF	TGTGCCAGCAGTGAGGAATCGAAGGCCGGGGAGCTGTTTTTT
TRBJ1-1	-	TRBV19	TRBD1	CASSGLSGQGVGNTEAFF	TGTGCCAGTAGTGGCCTTTCGGGACAGGGGGTTGGGAACACTGAAGCTTTCTTT
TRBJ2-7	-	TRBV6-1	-	CASSVSRGGYEQYF	TGTGCCAGCAGTGTATCCAGGGGGGGGTACGAGCAGTACTTC
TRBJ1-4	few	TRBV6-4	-	CASSAGTTGIMELFF	TGTGCCAGCAGCGCCGGGACAACCGGTATTATGGAACTGTTTTTT
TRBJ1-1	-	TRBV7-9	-	CASSLAGDVTEAFF	TGTGCCAGCAGCTTAGCAGGGGACGTCACTGAAGCTTTCTTT
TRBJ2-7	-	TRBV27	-	CASCTSGGLSYEQYF	TGTGCCAGCTGCACTTCCGGGGGGCTATCCTACGAGCAGTACTTC
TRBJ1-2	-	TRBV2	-	CASSELGDGYTF	TGTGCCAGCAGTGAACTCGGAGATGGCTACACCTTC
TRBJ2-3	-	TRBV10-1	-	CASSEGSLTDTQYF	TGCGCCAGCAGTGAGGGGTCCCTCACAGATACGCAGTATTTT
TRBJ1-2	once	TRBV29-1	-	CSVGALGRDYYGYTF	TGCAGCGTCGGTGCCTTGGGAAGGGACTACTATGGCTACACCTTC
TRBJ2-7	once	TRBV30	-	CAWSPRTLRTYEQYF	TGTGCCTGGAGTCCCCGGACATTAAGAACCTACGAGCAGTACTTC
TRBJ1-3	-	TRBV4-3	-	CASSQDLGLQSGNTIYF	TGCGCCAGCAGCCAAGATCTCGGACTCCAGTCTGGAAACACCATATATTTT
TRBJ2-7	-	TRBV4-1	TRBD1	CASSLGQVDEQYF	TGCGCCAGCAGCCTTGGACAGGTTGACGAGCAGTACTTC
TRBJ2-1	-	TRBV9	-	CASSVAPEEEGVFEQFF	TGTGCCAGCAGCGTAGCGCCAGAGGAAGAGGGGGTTTTTGAGCAGTTCTTC
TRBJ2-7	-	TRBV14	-	CASSQDLRREQYF	TGTGCCAGCAGCCAAGATTTGCGGCGGGAGCAGTACTTC
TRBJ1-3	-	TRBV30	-	CAWSADTENTIYF	TGTGCCTGGAGTGCCGACACCGAGAACACCATATATTTT
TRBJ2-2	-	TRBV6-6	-	CASSFSRTGELFF	TGTGCCAGCAGTTTTAGTCGCACCGGGGAGCTGTTTTTT
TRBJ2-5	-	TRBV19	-	CASSGQIRMTSGETQYF	TGTGCCAGTAGTGGGCAAATCAGGATGACCAGCGGAGAGACCCAGTACTTC
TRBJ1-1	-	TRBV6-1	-	CASSGTDRNEAFF	TGTGCCAGCAGTGGCACCGACAGGAATGAAGCTTTCTTT
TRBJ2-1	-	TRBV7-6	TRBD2	CASRHSSGVAGVEQFF	TGTGCCAGCAGGCATTCTTCGGGGGTAGCGGGAGTGGAGCAGTTCTTC
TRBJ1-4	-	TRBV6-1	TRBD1	CASSDGTGYEKLFF	TGTGCCAGCAGCGACGGGACAGGGTATGAAAAACTGTTTTTT
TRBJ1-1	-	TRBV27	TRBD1	CASSASPTGGVTEAFF	TGTGCCAGCAGTGCCTCTCCGACAGGGGGGGTCACTGAAGCTTTCTTT
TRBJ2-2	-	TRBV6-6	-	CASSYSPNTGELFF	TGTGCCAGCAGTTACTCGCCGAACACCGGGGAGCTGTTTTTT
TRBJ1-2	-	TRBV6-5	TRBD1	CASSFSTGESNYGYTF	TGTGCCAGCAGTTTCTCTACAGGGGAGTCTAACTATGGCTACACCTTC
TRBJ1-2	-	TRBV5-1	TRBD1	CASSVSGGEGYTF	TGCGCCAGCAGCGTCTCAGGGGGCGAGGGCTACACCTTC
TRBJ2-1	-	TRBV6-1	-	CASSGYSGEIYNEQFF	TGTGCCAGCAGTGGCTATAGCGGAGAGATTTACAATGAGCAGTTCTTC
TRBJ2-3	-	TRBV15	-	CATREQGTDTQYF	TGTGCCACCAGGGAACAGGGCACAGATACGCAGTATTTT